This is a list of T cell receptor beta chains from one sample in a study of blood T cells in healthy people across ages. TCRdb used MiXCR to reprocess the 5' RACE reads, holding one entry per CDR3 protein. Of over 750,000 distinct CDR3 sequences listed, 20% to 25% are singletons. The sample was also reused in another study, on T cells of mothers and their children.

Material for sequencing was blood. The receptor set was obtained from a boy aged 10-17 years in good health. Both conserved end residues are part of each CDR3. D genes are given only for firm matches. Clone size appears in some rows only: once, few, many, or a class for an expanded clone.

j_call: TRBJ1-2
d_call: NA
clone_size: few
v_call: TRBV6-1
cdr3_aa: CASIIRGPYNYGYTF
cdr3_nt: TGTGCCAGCATAATTAGGGGACCCTATAACTATGGCTACACCTTC

j_call: TRBJ2-3
d_call: NA
clone_size: few
v_call: TRBV5-6
cdr3_aa: CASSVGFRTTDTQYF
cdr3_nt: TGTGCCAGCAGCGTGGGATTCCGGACGACAGATACGCAGTATTTT

j_call: TRBJ2-4
d_call: NA
clone_size: NA
v_call: TRBV2
cdr3_aa: CASSESPDTEKNIQYF
cdr3_nt: TGTGCCAGCAGTGAATCCCCAGACACGGAAAAAAACATTCAGTACTTC

j_call: TRBJ2-7
d_call: TRBD1
clone_size: NA
v_call: TRBV5-5
cdr3_aa: CASSLPRTGGSDEQYF
cdr3_nt: TGTGCCAGCAGCTTGCCCCGGACAGGGGGGTCTGACGAGCAGTACTTC

j_call: TRBJ1-1
d_call: TRBD1
clone_size: few
v_call: TRBV3-1
cdr3_aa: CASSHPGQYTEAFF
cdr3_nt: TGTGCCAGCAGCCACCCGGGACAGTACACTGAAGCTTTCTTT

j_call: TRBJ2-1
d_call: NA
clone_size: few
v_call: TRBV10-3
cdr3_aa: CAITMGNEQFF
cdr3_nt: TGTGCCATCACAATGGGTAATGAGCAGTTCTTC

j_call: TRBJ2-3
d_call: TRBD1
clone_size: NA
v_call: TRBV3-1
cdr3_aa: CASSQAPYRGNTQYF
cdr3_nt: TGTGCCAGCAGCCAAGCGCCTTACAGGGGAAATACGCAGTATTTT

j_call: TRBJ2-3
d_call: TRBD2
clone_size: NA
v_call: TRBV9
cdr3_aa: CASSVVGLAGEDTDTQYF
cdr3_nt: TGTGCCAGCAGCGTAGTGGGACTAGCGGGGGAAGACACAGATACGCAGTATTTT

j_call: TRBJ2-1
d_call: TRBD2
clone_size: NA
v_call: TRBV7-2
cdr3_aa: CASSPSGGGALNEQFF
cdr3_nt: TGTGCCAGCAGCCCGTCAGGCGGGGGGGCCCTAAATGAGCAGTTCTTC

j_call: TRBJ2-3
d_call: NA
clone_size: few
v_call: TRBV5-1
cdr3_aa: CASSLGWDFAPYTQYF
cdr3_nt: TGCGCCAGCAGCTTAGGATGGGACTTCGCACCTTATACGCAGTATTTT

j_call: TRBJ2-5
d_call: NA
clone_size: many
v_call: TRBV7-2
cdr3_aa: CASSRYTETQYF
cdr3_nt: TGTGCCAGCAGCAGATACACTGAGACCCAGTACTTC

j_call: TRBJ2-5
d_call: NA
clone_size: NA
v_call: TRBV11-1
cdr3_aa: CASSLGAEEEETQYF
cdr3_nt: TGTGCCAGCAGCTTAGGGGCGGAAGAGGAAGAGACCCAGTACTTC

j_call: TRBJ2-1
d_call: NA
clone_size: NA
v_call: TRBV24-1
cdr3_aa: CATSDRRNEQFF
cdr3_nt: TGTGCCACCAGTGACCGGCGGAATGAGCAGTTCTTC

j_call: TRBJ2-5
d_call: TRBD1
clone_size: NA
v_call: TRBV15
cdr3_aa: CATSDRVHETQYF
cdr3_nt: TGTGCCACCAGCGACAGGGTACACGAGACCCAGTACTTC

j_call: TRBJ2-7
d_call: TRBD1
clone_size: NA
v_call: TRBV5-6
cdr3_aa: CASRETGRYEQYF
cdr3_nt: TGTGCCAGCAGGGAGACAGGGCGGTACGAGCAGTACTTC

j_call: TRBJ2-5
d_call: TRBD2
clone_size: few
v_call: TRBV20-1
cdr3_aa: CSAQIRAGVETQYF
cdr3_nt: TGCAGTGCACAGATCCGGGCGGGAGTGGAGACCCAGTACTTC

j_call: TRBJ1-4
d_call: NA
clone_size: few
v_call: TRBV28
cdr3_aa: CATKTGGEGEKLFF
cdr3_nt: TGTGCCACAAAGACGGGAGGGGAGGGGGAAAAACTGTTTTTT